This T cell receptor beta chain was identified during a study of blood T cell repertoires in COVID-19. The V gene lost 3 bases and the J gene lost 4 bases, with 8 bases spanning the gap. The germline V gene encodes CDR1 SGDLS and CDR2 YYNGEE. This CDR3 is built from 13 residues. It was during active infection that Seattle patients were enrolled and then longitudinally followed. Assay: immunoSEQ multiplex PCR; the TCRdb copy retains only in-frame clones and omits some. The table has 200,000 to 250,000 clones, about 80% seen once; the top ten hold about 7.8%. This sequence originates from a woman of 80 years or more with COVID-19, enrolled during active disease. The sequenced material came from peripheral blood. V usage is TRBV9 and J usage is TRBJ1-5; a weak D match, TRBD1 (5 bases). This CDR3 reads CASSGDSNQPQHF. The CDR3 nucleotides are TGTGCCAGCAGCGGGGACTCGAATCAGCCCCAGCATTTT.